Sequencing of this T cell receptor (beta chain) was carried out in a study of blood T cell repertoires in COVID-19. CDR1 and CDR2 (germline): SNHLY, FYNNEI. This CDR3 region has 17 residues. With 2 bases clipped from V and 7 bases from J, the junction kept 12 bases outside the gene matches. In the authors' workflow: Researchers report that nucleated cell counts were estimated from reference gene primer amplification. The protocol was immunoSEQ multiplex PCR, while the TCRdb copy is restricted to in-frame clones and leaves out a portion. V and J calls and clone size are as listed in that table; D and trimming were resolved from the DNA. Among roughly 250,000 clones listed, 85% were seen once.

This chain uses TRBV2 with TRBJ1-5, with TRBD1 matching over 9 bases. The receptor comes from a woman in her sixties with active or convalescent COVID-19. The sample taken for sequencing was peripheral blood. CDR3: CASSEYGTGYNSQPQHF. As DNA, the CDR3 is TGTGCCAGCAGTGAATACGGGACAGGGTATAACTCCCAGCCCCAGCATTTT. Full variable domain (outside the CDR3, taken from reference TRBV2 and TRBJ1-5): EPEVTQTPSHQVTQMGQEVILRCVPISNHLYFYWYRQILGQKVEFLVSFYNNEISEKSEIFDDQFSVERPDGSNFTLKIRSTKLEDSAMYFCASSEYGTGYNSQPQHFGDGTRLSIL.